The clone carrying this T cell receptor beta chain was counted many times. The target antigen is unknown. The data stem from a study of T-cell memory formation after mild COVID-19. Regarding the study as a whole: Within pre-infection memory, some responding clones were found, suggesting cross-reactive memory joined.

TCRdb independently ran MiXCR on the 5' RACE reads; one entry per CDR3 protein. The data show 250,000 to 300,000 distinct CDR3 sequences, with around 8% seen just once and 22% held by the top ten. Germline values: CDR1 SEHNR, CDR2 FQNEAQ (reference sequence). The V end lost 1 base, the J end lost 0 bases, and 15 bases lay between the germline ends. There are 17 residues in the CDR3. This TCR derives from a man aged 18-30 years who had mild COVID-19 (a few samples of this study predate the infection). Cell type and time point are not known. The chain recombines TRBV7-9 with TRBJ1-2, with D uncertain. Sequenced material: PBMCs or a T cell subset sorted from them (not recorded which). CDR3: CASSLELLTVSNYGYTF. In DNA form, the CDR3 reads TGTGCCAGCAGCTTAGAACTATTGACGGTTTCTAACTATGGCTACACCTTC.